Presented here are 19 T cell receptor beta chains from one specimen sequenced in a study of blood T cell repertoires in COVID-19. The repertoire was sequenced with immunoSEQ multiplex PCR; TCRdb's copy has only in-frame clones and lacks some. Of 60,000 to 95,000 clones listed, over 80% are singletons. Sequenced input: peripheral blood. These receptors all come from a woman between 50 and 59 years old with acute or convalescent COVID-19.

The gene calls are TRBV3-1 (or the pseudogene TRBV3-2) and TRBJ2-3, with D unresolved. There are 14 residues in the CDR3. Germline-derived CDR1 and CDR2 are LGHDT and YNNKEL (reference sequence). Trimming stripped 1 base from V and 3 bases from J, with 8 bases between. The CDR3 DNA reads TGTGCCAGCAGCCAAGCCCGACTGACAGATACGCAGTATTTT. It yields the protein CASSQARLTDTQYF.

The chain employs TRBV9 and TRBJ1-2, with 7 positions matching TRBD1. CDR3 length equals 15 residues. The germline gives CDR1 SGDLS, CDR2 YYNGEE. Trimming at V came to 4 bases and at J to 2 bases, leaving 8 bases not matched to a gene. The DNA of the CDR3 is TGTGCCAGCAGCACCGGACAGGTCCCGAACTATGGCTACACCTTC. Encoded protein: CASSTGQVPNYGYTF.

This chain links TRBV13 with TRBJ1-4; D unclear. The V and J ends lost 5 bases and 4 bases respectively, with 14 bases between them. The CDR3 covers 15 residues. CDR1 PRHDT and CDR2 FYEKMQ come from the germline V gene (reference sequence). CDR3: CASSPRGFNNEKLFF. CDR3 bases: TGTGCCAGCAGCCCCAGAGGGTTTAATAATGAAAAACTGTTTTTT.

V usage is TRBV6-5 and J usage is TRBJ1-3, with D tentatively TRBD1 (5 bases). Germline CDR1 reads MNHEY; CDR2 reads SVGAGI. This CDR3 has 15 residues. V lost 6 bases, J lost 3 bases, and 15 bases lay in between. CDR3 DNA: TGTGCCAGCAGCTTCGACAGTTCAGGTGGAAACACCATATATTTT. It translates to CASSFDSSGGNTIYF.

This rearrangement joins TRBV3-1 (or the pseudogene TRBV3-2) to TRBJ1-3; D not resolved. V dropped 4 bases and J dropped 0 bases, with 7 bases sitting between them. This CDR3 contains 14 residues. The germline V gene encodes CDR1 LGHDT and CDR2 YNNKEL (reference sequence). The CDR3 sequence is CASSPLDSGNTIYF. Here the CDR3 DNA reads TGTGCCAGCAGCCCCTTAGACTCTGGAAACACCATATATTTT.

The chain couples TRBV7-2 to TRBJ1-5, with 9 bases lining up with TRBD1. This CDR3 has 16 residues. Germline values: CDR1 SGHTA, CDR2 FQGNSA. The V segment lost 5 bases and the J segment 2 bases; nucleotides outside the gene matches: 7. The CDR3 DNA reads as TGTGCCAGCAGCCCCGGGACAGGGAGAGGCAATCAGCCCCAGCATTTT. It translates to CASSPGTGRGNQPQHF. Supplemented by reference TRBV7-2 and TRBJ1-5, the full variable domain reads GAGVSQSPSNKVTEKGKDVELRCDPISGHTALYWYRQSLGQGLEFLIYFQGNSAPDKSGLPSDRFSAERTGGSVSTLTIQRTQQEDSAVYLCASSPGTGRGNQPQHFGDGTRLSIL.

The rearrangement links TRBV27 to TRBJ2-3; possibly TRBD2 for D (6 bases). Germline CDR1 MNHEY, CDR2 SMNVEV (reference sequence). The CDR3 extends over 13 amino acids. V was clipped by 3 bases and J by 11 bases, with 15 bases between them. The CDR3 protein is CASSFMAGPWQYF. CDR3 DNA: TGTGCCAGCAGTTTTATGGCGGGGCCGTGGCAGTATTTT.

The chain couples TRBV2 to TRBJ1-4; tentative D call: TRBD1 (5 bases). Germline CDR1 and CDR2: SNHLY and FYNNEI. Between the trimmed V and J ends, which lost 3 bases and 6 bases, there was a span of 11 bases. The CDR3 spans 14 residues. The CDR3 region is CASSDGGLYEKLFF. Written as DNA, the CDR3 is TGTGCCAGCAGTGATGGGGGGTTGTATGAAAAACTGTTTTTT.

The V gene is TRBV12-3 or TRBV12-4, the J gene TRBJ2-1; tentatively, D is TRBD1 (6 bases). The ends were cut back, 3 bases at V and 9 bases at J, with 12 bases in the middle. This CDR3 is 13 amino acids long. For the CDR3, the DNA is TGTGCCAGCAGTTTCCCAGGGGTCGGTGAGCAGTTCTTC. It encodes CASSFPGVGEQFF.

This clone is a singleton in its sample. The chain is built from TRBV2 and TRBJ2-6; D is unclear. V was pared by 2 bases and J by 0 bases, with 11 bases between. The germline gives CDR1 SNHLY, CDR2 FYNNEI. This CDR3 contains 17 residues. CDR3 residues: CASSEHAGNSGANVLTF. The CDR3 region has the DNA TGTGCCAGCAGTGAACATGCAGGAAACTCTGGGGCCAACGTCCTGACTTTC.

This clone has a handful of counts. This chain uses TRBV7-9 with TRBJ2-7; 9 bases fit TRBD2. The germline V gene encodes CDR1 SEHNR and CDR2 FQNEAQ (reference sequence). Trimming took 0 bases from V and 13 from J; bases not matched to a gene: 16. The length of the CDR3 is 16 residues. The CDR3 sequence: CASSLAEGTSPLSSYF. The CDR3 DNA follows: TGTGCCAGCAGCTTAGCCGAGGGGACTAGCCCTCTGAGCAGTTACTTC. The full variable domain, with the rest looked up from reference TRBV7-9 and TRBJ2-7, is DTGVSQNPRHKITKRGQNVTFRCDPISEHNRLYWYRQTLGQGPEFLTYFQNEAQLEKSRLLSDRFSAERPKGSFSTLEIQRTEQGDSAMYLCASSLAEGTSPLSSYFGPGTRLTVT.

The rearrangement joins TRBV5-1 to TRBJ2-5, with 8 bases matching TRBD2. CDR1 SGHRS and CDR2 YFSETQ come from the germline V gene. V lost 5 bases, J lost 5 bases, and 11 bases stayed unmatched. This CDR3 has 15 amino acids. In DNA, the CDR3 is TGCGCCAGCAGAATAGCGGGGTCAGGGAGGGAGACCCAGTACTTC. This codes for CASRIAGSGRETQYF.

The chain joins TRBV7-9 to TRBJ2-2; D is unresolved. Germline values: CDR1 SEHNR, CDR2 FQNEAQ (reference sequence). The germline V and J ends were trimmed by 3 bases and 5 bases, with 7 bases remaining between them. This CDR3 has 13 residues. CDR3 sequence: CASSLSGTGELFF. CDR3 bases: TGTGCCAGCAGCTTGTCAGGTACCGGGGAGCTGTTTTTT.

The genes are TRBV6-6 and TRBJ1-2; D is possibly TRBD1 (5 bases). The germline V gene has CDR1 MNHNY and CDR2 SVGAGI (reference sequence). The CDR3 runs 13 residues. V gave up 4 bases and J gave up 4 bases, with 10 bases separating them. CDR3 sequence (DNA): TGTGCCAGCAGTTCAGGGTCCAGCTATGGCTACACCTTC. It translates to CASSSGSSYGYTF.

The V call is TRBV12-3 or TRBV12-4, the J call TRBJ1-5; possibly TRBD1 for D (6 bases). With 6 bases removed from V and 4 bases from J, the gap between germline ends came to 10 bases. The CDR3 length is 13 residues. DNA for the CDR3: TGTGCCAGCAGCACCGGGACAAATCAGCCCCAGCATTTT. Protein: CASSTGTNQPQHF.

J is TRBJ1-6 and V is TRBV5-1; no firm D call. CDR3 size: 15 residues. The V gene's germline CDR1 is SGHRS and CDR2 YFSETQ. Trimming took off 5 bases at V and 9 bases at J, with 18 bases between the two ends. The CDR3 DNA reads as TGCGCCAGCAGTAACATGGGAGAGGGCGGTTCACCCCTCCACTTT. This translates into CASSNMGEGGSPLHF. The full variable domain, with the rest looked up from reference TRBV5-1 and TRBJ1-6, is KAGVTQTPRYLIKTRGQQVTLSCSPISGHRSVSWYQQTPGQGLQFLFEYFSETQRNKGNFPGRFSGRQFSNSRSEMNVSTLELGDSALYLCASSNMGEGGSPLHFGNGTRLTVT.

This clone was counted a single time. The chain is built from TRBV7-8 and TRBJ2-7; 9 nucleotides align to TRBD2. V dropped 7 bases and J dropped 2; count of bases not matched to a gene: 12. Germline CDR1 and CDR2: SGHVS and FQNEAQ. CDR3 size: 16 residues. Here the CDR3 reads CASTKRSAGGPYEQYF. As DNA, the CDR3 is TGTGCCAGCACAAAGAGGTCAGCGGGAGGTCCCTACGAGCAGTACTTC.

This chain connects TRBV7-8 to TRBJ1-3, with TRBD1 matching 7 bases. CDR1 and CDR2 from the germline V gene are SGHVS and FQNEAQ. The CDR3 is made up of 16 amino acids. With 4 bases clipped from V and 4 bases from J, the junction kept 10 bases outside the gene matches. In nucleotides, the CDR3 is TGTGCCAGCAGCTCCAGGGGGGTCCAGGCCGGAAACACCATATATTTT. Amino acid sequence: CASSSRGVQAGNTIYF. The full variable domain, rest sourced from reference TRBV7-8 and TRBJ1-3, is GAGVSQSPRYKVAKRGQDVALRCDPISGHVSLFWYQQALGQGPEFLTYFQNEAQLDKSGLPSDRFFAERPEGSVSTLKIQRTQQEDSAVYLCASSSRGVQAGNTIYFGEGSWLTVV.

This chain links TRBV2 with TRBJ1-6, with D maybe TRBD1 (5 bases). Trimming took off 2 bases at V and 0 bases at J, with 11 bases between the two ends. Germline loops: CDR1 SNHLY, CDR2 FYNNEI. The CDR3 has 17 amino acids. The CDR3 coding sequence is TGTGCCAGCAGTGAAAGGGGCGGGGGCTCCTATAATTCACCCCTCCACTTT. It is translated as CASSERGGGSYNSPLHF.